This T cell receptor beta chain stems from a study of radiation and T cells in renal cell carcinoma. At the level of the study: Nephrectomy followed 15 Gy stereotactic body radiation by 4 weeks.

Documented time point: baseline pretreatment blood. This sample's treatment: 15 Gy SBRT to primary tumor, nephrectomy 4 weeks later. Blood was sampled at baseline, 2 weeks and 4 weeks after SBRT. The patient's renal cell carcinoma had clear cell pathology. For this clone: Its antigen remains unidentified.

Findings and limits, study-wide: Without pretreatment biopsies, baseline tumor clonotype presence was undetermined.

Generated by immunoSEQ multiplex PCR, the TCRdb table keeps only in-frame clones and is missing some. This table holds just over 95,000 clones, less than 90% found once. CDR3 length: 15 residues. V gave up 1 base and J gave up 7 bases; unmatched junction bases: 4. CDR1 is SGHKS and CDR2 is YYEKEE in the germline V gene (reference sequence). The receptor comes from a man in his fifties with renal cell carcinoma. The sequences come from blood, collected from a patient whose treatment included radiotherapy and nephrectomy. The chain has TRBV5-5 and TRBJ2-1; 11 bases are a match to TRBD2. The DNA for the CDR3 is TGTGCCAGCAGCTTGACTAGCGGGAGTCTAAATGAGCAGTTCTTC. It codes for CASSLTSGSLNEQFF. Full variable domain (missing parts from reference TRBV5-5 and TRBJ2-1): DAGVTQSPTHLIKTRGQQVTLRCSPISGHKSVSWYQQVLGQGPQFIFQYYEKEERGRGNFPDRFSARQFPNYSSELNVNALLLGDSALYLCASSLTSGSLNEQFFGPGTRLTVL.